One T cell receptor (beta chain) is described in this entry. What it binds is unknown. Sorted subsets were amplified in replicate PCRs using around 220 ng DNA, 32,000 or so T cell genomes. Clones were sequenced by immunoSEQ multiplex PCR, and TCRdb holds only the in-frame ones, with some missing. The sample lists about 2.3 million clones, 85% to 95% occurring once. The data were taken from a study of shared clonotypes between healthy human individuals. Study as a whole: A few men and a couple of women, aged 18 to 49, were donors. General study results and limits: Rarefaction curves obtained for sorted subsets showed sequencing incomplete despite large depth.

Per germline, CDR1 SGHTA and CDR2 FQGTGA. There are 16 residues in the CDR3. V lost 3 bases to trimming and J lost 7 bases; unmatched junction nucleotides: 10. The source material was naive CD4+ T cells from PBMCs. Subset indicated: CD45RA+ positively selected. This receptor was identified in a man between 18 and 29 years old in good health. Some clones in this sample may be carry-over from other donors' samples. The V gene is TRBV7-3, the J gene TRBJ2-1; 9 bases map to TRBD2. Written as DNA, the CDR3 is TGTGCCAGCAGCTTGACCGGGACTAGCCCTTGGAATGAGCAGTTCTTC. Translation: CASSLTGTSPWNEQFF.